Listed here is a single TCR beta chain. Its antigen is undetermined. A sample-barcoded 5' primer and a J-beta primer mix were used in a second PCR of roughly 6 to 12 cycles. Each cDNA molecule received a tag from a template-switch adaptor that had 12 random nucleotides. All samples gave at least 2.5 million CDR3-containing paired-end reads. TCRdb re-called the 5' RACE reads through MiXCR, storing one row per CDR3 protein. The table records over 1,300,000 distinct CDR3 sequences, around 59% of them present only once. This record belongs to a study of blood T cells in healthy people across ages. Study-wide points: Diversity estimated from one million T cells was considered an underestimate.

Healthy Caucasian individuals from Russia aged about 6 to 95 were enrolled as donors. Trimming took off 0 bases at V and 8 bases at J, with 12 bases between the two ends. This CDR3 comprises 14 residues. Germline V lookup: CDR1 SGHRS, CDR2 YFSETQ. The specimen was blood. The V call is TRBV5-1, the J call TRBJ2-4, with D possibly being TRBD2 (5 bases). The receptor comes from a man aged 18 to 29 in good health. The CDR3 spells CASSLATMGDIQYF. Here the CDR3 DNA reads TGCGCCAGCAGCTTGGCGACTATGGGTGACATTCAGTACTTC.